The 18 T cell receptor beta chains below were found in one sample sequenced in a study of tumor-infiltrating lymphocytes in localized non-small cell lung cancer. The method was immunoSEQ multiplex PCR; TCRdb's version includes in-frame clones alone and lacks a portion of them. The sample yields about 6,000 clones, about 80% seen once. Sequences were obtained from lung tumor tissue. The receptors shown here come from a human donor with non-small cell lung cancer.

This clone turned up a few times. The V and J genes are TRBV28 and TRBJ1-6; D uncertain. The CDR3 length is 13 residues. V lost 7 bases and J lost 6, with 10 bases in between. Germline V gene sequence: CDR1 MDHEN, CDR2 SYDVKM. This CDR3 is CASIVGFNSPLHF. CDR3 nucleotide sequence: TGTGCCAGCATAGTGGGGTTTAATTCACCCCTCCACTTT. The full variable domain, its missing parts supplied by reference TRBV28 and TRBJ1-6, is DVKVTQSSRYLVKRTGEKVFLECVQDMDHENMFWYRQDPGLGLRLIYFSYDVKMKEKGDIPEGYSVSREKKERFSLILESASTNQTSMYLCASIVGFNSPLHFGNGTRLTVT.

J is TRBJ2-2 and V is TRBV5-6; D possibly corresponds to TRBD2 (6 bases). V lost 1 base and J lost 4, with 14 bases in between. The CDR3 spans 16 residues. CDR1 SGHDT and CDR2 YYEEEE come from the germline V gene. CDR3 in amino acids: CASSLWDGGGTGELFF. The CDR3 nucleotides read TGTGCCAGCAGCTTGTGGGACGGGGGTGGCACCGGGGAGCTGTTTTTT.

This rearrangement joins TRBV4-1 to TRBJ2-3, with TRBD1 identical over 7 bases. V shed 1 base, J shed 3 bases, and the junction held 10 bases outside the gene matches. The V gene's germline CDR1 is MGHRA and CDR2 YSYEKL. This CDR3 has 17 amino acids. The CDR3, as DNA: TGCGCCAGCAGCCAAGTCTCCCTAGCAGGGGGAACAGATACGCAGTATTTT. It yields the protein CASSQVSLAGGTDTQYF.

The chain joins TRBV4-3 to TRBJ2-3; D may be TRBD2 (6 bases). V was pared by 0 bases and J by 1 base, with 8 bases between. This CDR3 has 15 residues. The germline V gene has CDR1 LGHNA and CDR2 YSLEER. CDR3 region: CASSQDQRGTDTQYF. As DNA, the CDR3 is TGCGCCAGCAGCCAAGATCAGCGGGGCACAGATACGCAGTATTTT.

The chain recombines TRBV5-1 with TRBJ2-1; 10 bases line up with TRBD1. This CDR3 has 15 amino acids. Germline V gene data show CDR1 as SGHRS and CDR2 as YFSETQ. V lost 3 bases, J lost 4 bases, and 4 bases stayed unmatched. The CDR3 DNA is TGCGCCAGCAGCTGGACAGGGGGTGTATACAATGAGCAGTTCTTC. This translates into CASSWTGGVYNEQFF.

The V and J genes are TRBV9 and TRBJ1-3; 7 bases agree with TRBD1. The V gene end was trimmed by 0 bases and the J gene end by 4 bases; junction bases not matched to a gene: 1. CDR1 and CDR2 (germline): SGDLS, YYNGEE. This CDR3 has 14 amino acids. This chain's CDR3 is CASSVGTGGNTIYF. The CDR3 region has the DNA TGTGCCAGCAGCGTAGGGACAGGCGGAAACACCATATATTTT.

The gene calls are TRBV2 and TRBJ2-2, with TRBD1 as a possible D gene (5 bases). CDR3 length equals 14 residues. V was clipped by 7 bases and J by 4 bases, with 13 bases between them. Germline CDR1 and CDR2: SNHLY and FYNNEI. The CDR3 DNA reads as TGTGCCAGCAAGGAGCAGGGCCCCACCGGGGAGCTGTTTTTT. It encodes CASKEQGPTGELFF.

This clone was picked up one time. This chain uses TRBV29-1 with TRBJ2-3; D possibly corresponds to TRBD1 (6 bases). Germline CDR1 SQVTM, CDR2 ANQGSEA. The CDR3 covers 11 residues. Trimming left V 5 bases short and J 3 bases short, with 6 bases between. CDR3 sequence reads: CSVQGTDTQYF. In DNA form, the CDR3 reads TGCAGCGTTCAGGGGACAGATACGCAGTATTTT.

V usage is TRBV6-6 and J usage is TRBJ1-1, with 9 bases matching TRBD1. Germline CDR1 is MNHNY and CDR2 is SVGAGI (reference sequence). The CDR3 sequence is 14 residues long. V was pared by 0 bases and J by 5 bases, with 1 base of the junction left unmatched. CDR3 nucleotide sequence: TGTGCCAGCAGTTACTCGACAGGGGGGACTGAAGCTTTCTTT. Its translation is CASSYSTGGTEAFF.

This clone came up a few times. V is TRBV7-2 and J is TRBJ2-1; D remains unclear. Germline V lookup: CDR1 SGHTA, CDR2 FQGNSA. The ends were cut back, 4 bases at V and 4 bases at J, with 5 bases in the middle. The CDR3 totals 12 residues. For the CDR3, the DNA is TGTGCCAGCAGCTCCACGTACAATGAGCAGTTCTTC. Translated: CASSSTYNEQFF.

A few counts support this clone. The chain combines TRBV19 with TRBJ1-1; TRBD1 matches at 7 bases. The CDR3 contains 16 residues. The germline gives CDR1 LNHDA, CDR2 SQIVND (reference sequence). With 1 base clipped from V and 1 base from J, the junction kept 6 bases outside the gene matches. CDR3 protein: CASSIGGGTANTEAFF. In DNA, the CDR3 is TGTGCCAGTAGTATAGGGGGGGGGACAGCGAACACTGAAGCTTTCTTT.

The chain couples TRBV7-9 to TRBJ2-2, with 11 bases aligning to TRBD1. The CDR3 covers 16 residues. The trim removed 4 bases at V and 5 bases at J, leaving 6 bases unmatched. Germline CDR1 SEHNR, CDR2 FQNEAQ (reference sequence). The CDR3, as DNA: TGTGCCAGCAGCTCCTTCGGACAGGGGGCAACCGGGGAGCTGTTTTTT. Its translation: CASSSFGQGATGELFF. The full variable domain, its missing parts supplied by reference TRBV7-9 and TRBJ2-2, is DTGVSQNPRHKITKRGQNVTFRCDPISEHNRLYWYRQTLGQGPEFLTYFQNEAQLEKSRLLSDRFSAERPKGSFSTLEIQRTEQGDSAMYLCASSSFGQGATGELFFGEGSRLTVL.

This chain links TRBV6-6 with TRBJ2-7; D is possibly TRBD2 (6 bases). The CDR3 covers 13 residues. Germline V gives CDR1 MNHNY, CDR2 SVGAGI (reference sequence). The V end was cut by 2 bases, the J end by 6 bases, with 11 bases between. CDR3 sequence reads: CASSYRPGGEQYF. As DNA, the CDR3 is TGTGCCAGCAGTTACCGTCCCGGGGGCGAGCAGTACTTC.

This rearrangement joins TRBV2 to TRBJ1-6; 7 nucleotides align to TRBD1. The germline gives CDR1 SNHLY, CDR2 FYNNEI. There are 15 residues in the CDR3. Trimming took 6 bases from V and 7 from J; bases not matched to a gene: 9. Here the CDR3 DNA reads TGTGCCAGCAGCCGGGCACGACAGGGAAATTCACCCCTCCACTTT. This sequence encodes CASSRARQGNSPLHF.

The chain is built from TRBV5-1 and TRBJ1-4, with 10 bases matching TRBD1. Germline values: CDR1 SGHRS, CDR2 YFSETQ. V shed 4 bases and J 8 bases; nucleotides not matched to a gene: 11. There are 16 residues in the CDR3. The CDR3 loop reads CASSLRTGTGAEKLFF. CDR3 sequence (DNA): TGCGCCAGCAGCCTAAGAACCGGGACAGGGGCGGAAAAACTGTTTTTT.

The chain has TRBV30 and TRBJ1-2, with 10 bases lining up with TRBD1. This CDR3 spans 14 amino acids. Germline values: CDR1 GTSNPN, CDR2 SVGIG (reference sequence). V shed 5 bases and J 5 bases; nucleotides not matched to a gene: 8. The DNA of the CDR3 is TGTGCCTGGGGGACAGGGGACAGGGGATATGGCTACACCTTC. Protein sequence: CAWGTGDRGYGYTF.

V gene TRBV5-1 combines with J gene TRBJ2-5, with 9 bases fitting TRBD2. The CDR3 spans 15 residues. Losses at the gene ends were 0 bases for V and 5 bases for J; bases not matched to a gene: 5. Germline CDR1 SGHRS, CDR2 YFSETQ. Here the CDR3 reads CASSLGSGSWETQYF. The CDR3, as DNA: TGCGCCAGCAGCTTGGGTAGCGGGAGTTGGGAGACCCAGTACTTC.

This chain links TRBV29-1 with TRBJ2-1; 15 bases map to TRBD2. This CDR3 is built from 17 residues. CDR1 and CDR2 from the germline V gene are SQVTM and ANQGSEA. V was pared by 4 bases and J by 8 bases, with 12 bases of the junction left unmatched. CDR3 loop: CSVGIGWGTSGGYEQFF. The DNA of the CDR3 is TGCAGCGTTGGCATTGGATGGGGGACTAGCGGGGGGTATGAGCAGTTCTTC.